These 2 T cell receptor beta chains originate from one sample sequenced in a study of blood T cell repertoires in COVID-19. Method: immunoSEQ multiplex PCR; TCRdb's copy keeps in-frame clones and lacks some. The data hold 200,000 to 250,000 clones, with 75% to 90% observed a single time. Sequencing input: peripheral blood. These receptors came from a young man with COVID-19, enrolled during active disease.

The genes are TRBV28 and TRBJ1-5, with D maybe TRBD1 (6 bases). Trimming stripped 4 bases from V and 4 bases from J, with 17 bases between. Germline V gene sequence: CDR1 MDHEN, CDR2 SYDVKM. The CDR3 has 16 residues. In DNA, the CDR3 is TGTGCCAGCAGTTCCCGGGCTCAGGGGTGGAATCAGCCCCAGCATTTT. This sequence encodes CASSSRAQGWNQPQHF.

This clone turned up a few times. The V and J genes are TRBV6-6 and TRBJ1-2; D gene unclear. This CDR3 is built from 16 residues. Germline CDR1 reads MNHNY; CDR2 reads SVGAGI (reference sequence). The germline V and J ends were trimmed by 0 bases and 4 bases, with 15 bases remaining between them. Here the CDR3 reads CASSYSEGVIRYGYTF. The CDR3 DNA reads TGTGCCAGCAGTTACTCCGAGGGCGTGATACGCTATGGCTACACCTTC.